Reported below is one T cell receptor (beta chain). The V segment lost 4 bases and the J segment 6 bases; nucleotides outside the gene matches: 0. Germline CDR1 reads LNHDA; CDR2 reads SQIVND (reference sequence). The CDR3 loop spans 12 amino acids. This specimen comes from a study of blood T cell repertoires in COVID-19. Whole-study context: PBMCs, B-cell-depleted T cells, or T cells were the source of the cDNA or gDNA that made up the material.

In the original workflow: Estimation of nucleated cell counts relied on the amplification of reference gene primers. TCRdb keeps only in-frame clones here, not all; method: immunoSEQ multiplex PCR. V and J calls and clone size follow that table, whereas D and trimming were derived from the DNA. The sample consists of around 300,000 clones, roughly 87% of them appearing once. This clonotype was obtained from a man between 18 and 35 years old with active or convalescent COVID-19. The sequenced sample consisted of peripheral blood. V and J are TRBV19 and TRBJ2-5, with TRBD1 identical over 9 bases. CDR3 nucleotides: TGTGCCAGTAGTAACAGGGGGCAGACCCAGTACTTC. Translation: CASSNRGQTQYF.